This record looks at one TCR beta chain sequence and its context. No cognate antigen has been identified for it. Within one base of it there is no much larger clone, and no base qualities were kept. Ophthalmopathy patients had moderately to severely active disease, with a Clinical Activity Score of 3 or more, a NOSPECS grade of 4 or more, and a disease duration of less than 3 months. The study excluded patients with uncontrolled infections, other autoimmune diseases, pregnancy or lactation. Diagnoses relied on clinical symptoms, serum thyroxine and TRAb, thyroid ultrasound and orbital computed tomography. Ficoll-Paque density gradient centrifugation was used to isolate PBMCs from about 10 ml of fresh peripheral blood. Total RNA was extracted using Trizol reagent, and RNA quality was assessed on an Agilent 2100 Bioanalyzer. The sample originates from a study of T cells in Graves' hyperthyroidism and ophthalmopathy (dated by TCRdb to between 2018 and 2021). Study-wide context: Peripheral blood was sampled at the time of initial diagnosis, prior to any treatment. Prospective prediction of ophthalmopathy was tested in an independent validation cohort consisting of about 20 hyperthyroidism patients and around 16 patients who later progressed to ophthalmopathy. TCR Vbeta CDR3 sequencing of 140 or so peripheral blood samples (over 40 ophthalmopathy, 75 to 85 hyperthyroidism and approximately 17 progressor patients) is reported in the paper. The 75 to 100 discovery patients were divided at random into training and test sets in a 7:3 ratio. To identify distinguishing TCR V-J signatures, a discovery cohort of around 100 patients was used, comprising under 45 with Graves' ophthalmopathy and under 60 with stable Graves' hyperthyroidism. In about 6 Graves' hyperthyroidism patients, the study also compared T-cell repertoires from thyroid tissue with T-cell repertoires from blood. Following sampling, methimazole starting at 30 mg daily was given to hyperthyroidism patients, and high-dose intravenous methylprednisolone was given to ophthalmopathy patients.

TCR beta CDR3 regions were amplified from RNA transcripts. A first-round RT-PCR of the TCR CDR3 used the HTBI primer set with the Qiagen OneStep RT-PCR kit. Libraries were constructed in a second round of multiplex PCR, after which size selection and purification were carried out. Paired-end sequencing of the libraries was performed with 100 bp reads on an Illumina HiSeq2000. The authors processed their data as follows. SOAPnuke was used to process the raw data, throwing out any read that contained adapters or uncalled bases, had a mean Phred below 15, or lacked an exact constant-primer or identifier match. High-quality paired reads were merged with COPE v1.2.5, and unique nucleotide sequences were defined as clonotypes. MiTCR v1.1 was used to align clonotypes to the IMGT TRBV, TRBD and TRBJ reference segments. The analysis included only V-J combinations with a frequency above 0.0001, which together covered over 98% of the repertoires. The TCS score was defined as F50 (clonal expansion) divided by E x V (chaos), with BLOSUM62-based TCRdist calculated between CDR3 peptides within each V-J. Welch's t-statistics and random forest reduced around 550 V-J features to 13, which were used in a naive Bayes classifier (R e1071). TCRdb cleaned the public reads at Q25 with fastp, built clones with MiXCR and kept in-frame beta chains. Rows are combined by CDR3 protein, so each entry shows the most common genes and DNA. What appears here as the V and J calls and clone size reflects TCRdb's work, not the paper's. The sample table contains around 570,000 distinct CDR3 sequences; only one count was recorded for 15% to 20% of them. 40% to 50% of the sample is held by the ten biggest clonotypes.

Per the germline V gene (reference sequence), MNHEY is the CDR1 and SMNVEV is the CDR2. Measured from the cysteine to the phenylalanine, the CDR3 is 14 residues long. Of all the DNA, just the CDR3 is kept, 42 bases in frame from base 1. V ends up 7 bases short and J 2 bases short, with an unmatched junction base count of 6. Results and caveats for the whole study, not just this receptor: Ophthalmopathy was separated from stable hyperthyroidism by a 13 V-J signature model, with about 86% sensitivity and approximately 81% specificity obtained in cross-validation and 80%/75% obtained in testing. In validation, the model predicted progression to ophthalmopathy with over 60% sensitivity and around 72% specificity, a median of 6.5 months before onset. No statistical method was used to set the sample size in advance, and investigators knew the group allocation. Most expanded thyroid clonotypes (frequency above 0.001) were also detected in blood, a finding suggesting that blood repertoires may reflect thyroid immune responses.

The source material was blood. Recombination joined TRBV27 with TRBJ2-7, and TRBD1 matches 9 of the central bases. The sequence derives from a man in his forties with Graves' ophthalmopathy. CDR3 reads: CASTPGDRAYEQYF. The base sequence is TGTGCCAGCACCCCCGGGGACAGGGCCTACGAGCAGTACTTC.